Following are 32 T cell receptor beta chains from one sample sequenced in a study of blood T cell repertoires in COVID-19. This table comes from immunoSEQ multiplex PCR, and its TCRdb copy is limited to in-frame clones, with some not included. The sample yields about 130,000 clones, around nine tenths seen once. Sequences were obtained from peripheral blood. The receptor set was obtained from a woman aged 70-85 years with COVID-19, enrolled during active disease.

The rearrangement uses TRBV2 and TRBJ2-7, with unresolved D. V gave up 7 bases and J gave up 2 bases, with 18 bases separating them. Per germline, CDR1 SNHLY and CDR2 FYNNEI. The CDR3 is 15 amino acids. Here the CDR3 DNA reads TGTGCCAGCACGCCAGATCACGGTGCGGCCTACGAGCAGTACTTC. Protein product: CASTPDHGAAYEQYF.

The J gene is TRBJ2-3, the V gene TRBV27, with TRBD1 as a possible D gene (5 bases). Germline lookup yields CDR1 MNHEY and CDR2 SMNVEV (reference sequence). V lost 0 bases and J 5 bases, leaving 15 bases between the germline ends. The CDR3 covers 16 residues. CDR3 region: CASSLSKGFSLDTQYF. The DNA of the CDR3 is TGTGCCAGCAGTTTATCGAAGGGGTTTTCACTAGATACGCAGTATTTT.

This rearrangement joins TRBV5-5 to TRBJ1-6; 8 bases agree with TRBD1. CDR1 and CDR2 from the germline V gene are SGHKS and YYEKEE (reference sequence). This CDR3 is 15 amino acids long. Trimming took 4 bases from V and 7 from J; bases not matched to a gene: 7. The CDR3 protein is CASSVTGDRNSPLHF. The CDR3 nucleotides read TGTGCCAGCAGCGTGACAGGGGACAGAAATTCACCCCTCCACTTT.

The J gene is TRBJ2-7, the V gene TRBV3-1 (or the pseudogene TRBV3-2); TRBD1 is a possible D gene (6 bases). V was trimmed by 3 bases and J by 6 bases, leaving 9 bases between them. CDR1 is LGHDT and CDR2 is YNNKEL in the germline V gene (reference sequence). This CDR3 spans 12 amino acids. The CDR3 region is CASSHSGVEQYF. The CDR3 region has the DNA TGTGCCAGCAGCCACTCAGGGGTCGAGCAGTACTTC.

J is TRBJ2-2 and V is TRBV2, with 11 bases that match TRBD1. V lost 8 bases, J lost 4 bases, and 3 bases stayed unmatched. From germline, CDR1 is SNHLY and CDR2 FYNNEI. The CDR3 is 14 residues long. The CDR3 DNA is TGTGCCAGCCATGGGACAGGGGGCACCGGGGAGCTGTTTTTT. Amino acids: CASHGTGGTGELFF.

There are a few counts of this clone. This chain joins TRBV20-1 and TRBJ2-6; TRBD2 matches at 10 bases. Per the germline V gene, CDR1 is DFQATT and CDR2 is SNEGSKA (reference sequence). The V gene end was trimmed by 3 bases and the J gene end by 2 bases; junction bases not matched to a gene: 10. This CDR3 has 18 amino acids. The CDR3 coding sequence is TGCAGTGCTAGTTTGATAGCGGGGGGTATTGCTGGGGCCAACGTCCTGACTTTC. Translated: CSASLIAGGIAGANVLTF.

The CDR3 sequence: CASSFGGGEQETQYF. The CDR3 nucleotides are TGTGCCAGCAGCTTTGGCGGGGGGGAACAAGAGACCCAGTACTTC. The rearrangement uses TRBV5-4 and TRBJ2-5, with 9 positions matching TRBD2. Trimming at V came to 2 bases and at J to 2 bases, leaving 4 bases not matched to a gene. This CDR3 spans 15 amino acids. Germline assignment: CDR1 SGHNT and CDR2 YYREEE (reference sequence).

The V call is TRBV19, the J call TRBJ1-2, with TRBD1 as a possible D gene (6 bases). V was clipped by 6 bases and J by 8 bases, with 16 bases between them. The CDR3 runs 13 residues. The germline V gene encodes CDR1 LNHDA and CDR2 SQIVND (reference sequence). In DNA, the CDR3 is TGTGCCAGTAGCCCAACGGGGGGGCGAGGCTACACCTTC. Encoded protein: CASSPTGGRGYTF.

CDR3 protein: CASSLSGQGIEQYF. The CDR3 DNA sequence: TGTGCCAGCAGCCTCTCGGGACAGGGAATCGAGCAGTACTTC. The rearrangement links TRBV14 to TRBJ2-7, with TRBD1 matching over 9 bases. V dropped 4 bases and J dropped 6; count of bases not matched to a gene: 7. Germline loops: CDR1 SGHDN, CDR2 FVKESK. The CDR3 has 14 amino acids.

The rearrangement joins TRBV5-4 to TRBJ2-1, with 7 positions matching TRBD2. With V trimmed by 3 bases and J by 2 bases, 5 bases remained unmatched. The CDR3 has 15 amino acids. CDR1 and CDR2 (germline): SGHNT, YYREEE (reference sequence). The CDR3 region is CASSYRAGAYNEQFF. DNA for the CDR3: TGTGCCAGCAGCTACCGGGCGGGGGCCTACAATGAGCAGTTCTTC.

This clone came up once. V is TRBV28 and J is TRBJ2-5, with 9 bases aligning to TRBD2. The germline CDR1 and CDR2 sequences are MDHEN and SYDVKM. V shed 2 bases and J 1 base; nucleotides not matched to a gene: 5. The CDR3 runs 16 residues. The CDR3 region is CASSLVWRGGQETQYF. Here the CDR3 DNA reads TGTGCCAGCAGTTTAGTCTGGCGGGGGGGCCAAGAGACCCAGTACTTC.

This chain links TRBV19 with TRBJ1-6, with 7 bases fitting TRBD1. V trimming: 3 bases; J trimming: 3 bases; junction bases outside the gene matches: 5. Germline CDR1 reads LNHDA; CDR2 reads SQIVND (reference sequence). This CDR3 region has 16 residues. The CDR3 is CASSIGRGFYNSPLHF. As DNA, the CDR3 is TGTGCCAGTAGTATCGGCAGGGGGTTCTATAATTCACCCCTCCACTTT. The whole variable domain, filled in from reference TRBV19 and TRBJ1-6, reads DGGITQSPKYLFRKEGQNVTLSCEQNLNHDAMYWYRQDPGQGLRLIYYSQIVNDFQKGDIAEGYSVSREKKESFPLTVTSAQKNPTAFYLCASSIGRGFYNSPLHFGNGTRLTVT.

This sequence joins TRBV6-6 and TRBJ1-3; D call uncertain. Germline V CDR1 and CDR2: MNHNY, SVGAGI (reference sequence). The V end was cut by 5 bases, the J end by 0 bases, with 23 bases between. CDR3 length: 19 residues. CDR3 nucleotide sequence: TGTGCCAGCAGTCCGTCGGGAGGTACCTTTGTAAGCTCTGGAAACACCATATATTTT. Encoded protein: CASSPSGGTFVSSGNTIYF.

This chain joins TRBV25-1 and TRBJ2-1; 10 bases map to TRBD1. Losses at the gene ends were 5 bases for V and 7 bases for J; bases not matched to a gene: 5. CDR3 size: 14 residues. Germline V CDR1 and CDR2: MGHDK, SYGVNS. Here the CDR3 reads CASSPRDRGNEQFF. DNA for the CDR3: TGTGCCAGCAGTCCTAGGGACAGGGGTAATGAGCAGTTCTTC.

V is TRBV30 and J is TRBJ1-2; TRBD1 aligns across 8 bases. CDR1 GTSNPN and CDR2 SVGIG come from the germline V gene (reference sequence). The CDR3 contains 13 residues. V shed 6 bases, J shed 6 bases, and the junction held 9 bases outside the gene matches. CDR3 sequence: CACSTGGVDGYTF. The CDR3 DNA reads TGTGCCTGCAGCACAGGGGGGGTCGATGGCTACACCTTC.

The gene calls are TRBV5-1 and TRBJ1-4; D ambiguous. CDR3 length: 16 amino acids. Germline V gives CDR1 SGHRS, CDR2 YFSETQ. Trimming cost V 0 bases and J 0 bases, with 9 bases left between them. The CDR3 loop reads CASSLVPGATNEKLFF. The CDR3 nucleotides are TGCGCCAGCAGCTTGGTTCCGGGAGCAACTAATGAAAAACTGTTTTTT.

The CDR3 sequence: CATSDLAYGYTF. The CDR3 coding sequence is TGTGCCACCAGTGATTTAGCCTATGGCTACACCTTC. This chain uses TRBV24-1 with TRBJ1-2; D unresolved. This CDR3 region has 12 residues. Trimming pared 1 base from V and 4 bases from J, leaving 3 bases between. Germline lookup yields CDR1 KGHDR and CDR2 SFDVKD.

The chain links TRBV11-2 to TRBJ2-5; unclear D gene. This CDR3 is 15 amino acids long. V lost 5 bases to trimming and J lost 2 bases, with 15 bases between them. The V gene's germline CDR1 is SGHAT and CDR2 FQNNGV. As DNA, the CDR3 is TGTGCCAGCAGCCAACCCCCTAGACGACAAGAGACCCAGTACTTC. It translates to CASSQPPRRQETQYF.

This clone was detected once. The rearrangement joins TRBV14 to TRBJ1-2; D might be TRBD1 (5 bases). The V end was cut by 3 bases, the J end by 3 bases, with 20 bases between. The CDR3 is made up of 17 amino acids. Germline V gene sequence: CDR1 SGHDN, CDR2 FVKESK. The CDR3 region is CASSQTLDNPRYYGYTF. Here the CDR3 DNA reads TGTGCCAGCAGCCAGACACTGGACAACCCACGATACTATGGCTACACCTTC.

V gene TRBV27 combines with J gene TRBJ2-2, with 9 bases fitting TRBD2. Unmatched junction bases numbered 8, after V lost 9 bases and J lost 6 bases. The germline CDR1 and CDR2 sequences are MNHEY and SMNVEV (reference sequence). The CDR3 has 14 residues. The chain's CDR3 is CASYLRGGSGELFF. The CDR3 bases are TGTGCCAGTTATTTGCGGGGGGGCTCCGGGGAGCTGTTTTTT.

The chain couples TRBV28 to TRBJ1-6; 7 positions match TRBD1. V lost 5 bases and J lost 6; bases outside the gene matches: 10. The CDR3 sequence is 16 residues long. CDR1 and CDR2 (germline): MDHEN, SYDVKM. The DNA of the CDR3 is TGTGCCAGCAGTCCTCCTCAGGGACAGCGTAATTCACCCCTCCACTTT. Translating gives CASSPPQGQRNSPLHF.

The V call is TRBV5-5, the J call TRBJ1-2, with 8 bases matching TRBD1. The germline gives CDR1 SGHKS, CDR2 YYEKEE (reference sequence). This CDR3 is built from 15 residues. V was pared by 0 bases and J by 10 bases, with 11 bases of the junction left unmatched. CDR3 region: CASSLEGQGLRFYTF. CDR3 bases: TGTGCCAGCAGCTTGGAAGGACAGGGCTTGAGGTTCTACACCTTC.

V usage is TRBV4-1 and J usage is TRBJ2-7; D is unresolved. Germline V gene sequence: CDR1 MGHRA, CDR2 YSYEKL. The CDR3 is 13 amino acids. V was trimmed by 0 bases and J by 3 bases, leaving 6 bases between them. The CDR3 DNA sequence: TGCGCCAGCAGCCAAGAAGCCTTCTACGAGCAGTACTTC. This encodes CASSQEAFYEQYF.

The CDR3 DNA reads TGTGCCAGCAGTTTGGACAGTCGCAATCAGCCCCAGCATTTT. Translating gives CASSLDSRNQPQHF. This sequence joins TRBV6-5 and TRBJ1-5; perhaps TRBD1 as D (6 bases). The length of the CDR3 is 14 residues. Trimming took off 4 bases at V and 2 bases at J, with 9 bases between the two ends. Germline V lookup: CDR1 MNHEY, CDR2 SVGAGI.

V gene TRBV7-9 combines with J gene TRBJ2-3, with 9 bases identical to TRBD1. The V and J ends lost 5 bases and 11 bases, in that order; junction bases with no gene match: 5. Germline V gene sequence: CDR1 SEHNR, CDR2 FQNEAQ (reference sequence). There are 12 residues in the CDR3. The CDR3 here is CASSADRGGQYF. In DNA, the CDR3 is TGTGCCAGCAGCGCGGACAGGGGCGGGCAGTATTTT.

The CDR3 nucleotides are TGCGCCAGCAGCCAAGATCGGGGGGCAGGGATCACCGGGGAGCTGTTTTTT. Residues: CASSQDRGAGITGELFF. The genes are TRBV4-1 and TRBJ2-2, with TRBD2 as a possible D gene (7 bases). This CDR3 is built from 17 residues. Between the trimmed V and J ends, which lost 0 bases and 4 bases, there was a span of 15 bases. From germline, CDR1 is MGHRA and CDR2 YSYEKL.

V is TRBV28 and J is TRBJ1-1; possible D gene TRBD1, 5 bases. The CDR3 length is 16 residues. Germline values: CDR1 MDHEN, CDR2 SYDVKM. V dropped 6 bases and J dropped 1 base, with 18 bases sitting between them. The CDR3: CASSSSGEGTNTEAFF. In DNA form, the CDR3 reads TGTGCCAGCAGCTCGTCGGGGGAAGGGACGAACACTGAAGCTTTCTTT.

The CDR3 DNA reads TGCAGCCCTGAGGGGAGCGGGGAGAACACCGGGGAGCTGTTTTTT. Its translation is CSPEGSGENTGELFF. The chain recombines TRBV29-1 with TRBJ2-2; 7 bases line up with TRBD2. V gave up 8 bases and J gave up 1 base; unmatched junction bases: 10. There are 15 residues in the CDR3. Germline values: CDR1 SQVTM, CDR2 ANQGSEA.

This rearrangement joins TRBV2 to TRBJ1-2, with no clear D. With 5 bases removed from V and 3 bases from J, the gap between germline ends came to 22 bases. CDR1 and CDR2 (germline): SNHLY, FYNNEI. The CDR3 has 17 amino acids. CDR3 nucleotide sequence: TGTGCCAGCAGTTCCCCCCGCGCCGACGGGTTTTACTATGGCTACACCTTC. Translating gives CASSSPRADGFYYGYTF.

The chain is built from TRBV7-3 and TRBJ2-2, with D unclear. The V gene's germline CDR1 is SGHTA and CDR2 FQGTGA. V lost 4 bases and J lost 1, with 7 bases in between. This CDR3 spans 14 amino acids. The CDR3 DNA sequence: TGTGCCAGCAGCTCCCGGGTGAACACCGGGGAGCTGTTTTTT. It specifies CASSSRVNTGELFF.

This chain joins TRBV9 and TRBJ2-1; 7 bases match TRBD1. Germline lookup yields CDR1 SGDLS and CDR2 YYNGEE. This CDR3 is built from 15 residues. The V segment lost 2 bases and the J segment 0 bases; nucleotides outside the gene matches: 2. In DNA form, the CDR3 reads TGTGCCAGCAGCGTTTCAGGGGGCTCCTACAATGAGCAGTTCTTC. This translates into CASSVSGGSYNEQFF.

This clone came up once. The chain joins TRBV6-4 to TRBJ2-1; TRBD1 agrees at 7 bases. There are 15 residues in the CDR3. CDR1 is MRHNA, CDR2 SNTAGT, per germline. V shed 4 bases, J shed 1 base, and the junction held 4 bases outside the gene matches. CDR3 amino acids: CASSVSRGSYNEQFF. CDR3 DNA sequence: TGTGCCAGCAGTGTTTCCAGGGGGTCCTACAATGAGCAGTTCTTC.